The table lists the clone carrying this T cell receptor (beta chain) with a few counts. Its cognate antigen is unknown. The CDR3 totals 14 residues. V trimming: 4 bases; J trimming: 4 bases; junction bases outside the gene matches: 3. Per germline, CDR1 KGHSH and CDR2 LQKENI. The investigators reverse transcribed all of the isolated RNA, so they sequenced expressed TCRB transcripts. Assay used: immunoSEQ multiplex PCR; TCRdb lists only in-frame clones, some missing. The sample records 500,000 to 800,000 clones, around an eighth being singletons. This specimen belongs to a study of beta chain features in type 1 diabetes. The study's findings and limits: TCRB CDR3s from Type 1 diabetes patients were moderately but significantly shorter in all four CD4+ subsets.

This TCR came from a man aged 25 to 40 with type 1 diabetes. J is TRBJ2-3 and V is TRBV18; TRBD1 agrees at 9 bases. Sequencing was performed on naive CD4+ T cells from blood. This chain's CDR3 is CASSLGTGSDTQYF. The CDR3 nucleotides are TGTGCCAGCTCACTTGGGACAGGGTCAGATACGCAGTATTTT. The whole variable domain, remainder taken from reference TRBV18 and TRBJ2-3, is NAGVMQNPRHLVRRRGQEARLRCSPMKGHSHVYWYRQLPEEGLKFMVYLQKENIIDESGMPKERFSAEFPKEGPSILRIQQVVRGDSAAYFCASSLGTGSDTQYFGPGTRLTVL.